This paragraph reports one T cell receptor (beta chain). The data were obtained in a study of blood T cell repertoires in COVID-19. The CDR3 runs 15 residues. V was clipped by 2 bases and J by 7 bases, with 16 bases between them. Looked up from germline, CDR1 is LGHDT and CDR2 is YNNKEL (reference sequence). Repertoires were generated with immunoSEQ multiplex PCR, while TCRdb's copy carries only in-frame clones and drops some. The sample contains around 80,000 clones, about three quarters of which appear only once. The V and J genes are TRBV3-1 (or the pseudogene TRBV3-2) and TRBJ2-3; D remains ambiguous. The TCR was taken from a man aged 45-60 years with active or convalescent COVID-19. Sequencing was performed on peripheral blood. The CDR3 protein is CASSQSGPLANTQYF. DNA for the CDR3: TGTGCCAGCAGCCAATCGGGTCCCTTGGCCAATACGCAGTATTTT.